A selection of T cell receptor beta chains follows, all from one sample in a study of blood T cell repertoires in COVID-19. Data came from immunoSEQ multiplex PCR; TCRdb stores just in-frame clones and leaves some out. Among around 84,000 clones, about three quarters were seen once, and the ten largest hold more than 5%. Sequencing was done on a sample of peripheral blood. Source of these receptors: a man aged 50 or older with active or convalescent COVID-19. The CDR3 runs from the conserved cysteine through the conserved F or W. The order of the fields is V gene, J gene, D gene, clone size, CDR3 DNA, CDR3 protein. D genes are given only for firm matches. Rows may omit the clone size; those that give it use once, few, many or a size class.

V gene: TRBV30; J gene: TRBJ1-4; D gene: TRBD1; clone size: once; CDR3 DNA: TGTGCCTGGAGCCTCGGGACAGGCCGGGGAGAAAAACTGTTTTTT; CDR3 protein: CAWSLGTGRGEKLFF
V gene: TRBV7-9; J gene: TRBJ2-2; D gene: TRBD2; clone size: few; CDR3 DNA: TGTGCCAGCAGCTACCCGACTAGCCACACCGGGGAGCTGTTTTTT; CDR3 protein: CASSYPTSHTGELFF
V gene: TRBV6-1; J gene: TRBJ2-7; D gene: TRBD1; clone size: few; CDR3 DNA: TGTGCCAGCAGTGAACAGTCAGGGGGCTCCTACGAGCAGTACTTC; CDR3 protein: CASSEQSGGSYEQYF
V gene: TRBV29-1; J gene: TRBJ1-3; D gene: TRBD1; clone size: .; CDR3 DNA: TGCAGCGGCGTCGGACAGGGGGCATCTGGAAACACCATATATTTT; CDR3 protein: CSGVGQGASGNTIYF
V gene: TRBV2; J gene: TRBJ2-1; D gene: TRBD2; clone size: .; CDR3 DNA: TGTGCCAGCACCGAAGGGACTAGCGGGTTGCCCGATGAGCAGTTCTTC; CDR3 protein: CASTEGTSGLPDEQFF
V gene: TRBV10-3; J gene: TRBJ1-2; D gene: TRBD1; clone size: .; CDR3 DNA: TGTGCCATCAGGGGAGAAGACAGGGTGATGGATGGCTACACCTTC; CDR3 protein: CAIRGEDRVMDGYTF
V gene: TRBV7-8; J gene: TRBJ2-3; D gene: TRBD2; clone size: .; CDR3 DNA: TGTGCCAGCAGCCCCGGGACTAGCGGGGAGGCAGATACGCAGTATTTT; CDR3 protein: CASSPGTSGEADTQYF
V gene: TRBV2; J gene: TRBJ1-2; D gene: .; clone size: .; CDR3 DNA: TGTGCCAGCGGAGAGAACTATGGCTACACCTTC; CDR3 protein: CASGENYGYTF
V gene: TRBV19; J gene: TRBJ1-1; D gene: .; clone size: .; CDR3 DNA: TGTGCCAGTAGTATCGGACAGATGAACACTGAAGCTTTCTTT; CDR3 protein: CASSIGQMNTEAFF
V gene: TRBV6-4; J gene: TRBJ1-2; D gene: TRBD1; clone size: .; CDR3 DNA: TGTGCCAGCAGTGACCCCGGACAGGGTGTTTATGGCTACACCTTC; CDR3 protein: CASSDPGQGVYGYTF
V gene: TRBV6-5; J gene: TRBJ1-1; D gene: .; clone size: .; CDR3 DNA: TGTGCCAGCAGTTACGGGACGGGGGGGGCTGCAGCTTTCTTT; CDR3 protein: CASSYGTGGAAAFF
V gene: TRBV6-2/TRBV6-3; J gene: TRBJ1-1; D gene: .; clone size: .; CDR3 DNA: TGTGCCAGCAGTTATACAGGTTACACTGAAGCTTTCTTT; CDR3 protein: CASSYTGYTEAFF
V gene: TRBV2; J gene: TRBJ1-2; D gene: .; clone size: .; CDR3 DNA: TGTGCCAGCAATGTACAAGAGGGCTATGGCTACACCTTC; CDR3 protein: CASNVQEGYGYTF
V gene: TRBV7-2; J gene: TRBJ1-5; D gene: .; clone size: .; CDR3 DNA: TGTGCCAGCAGCTCGATCGGGGGAGTAGGTCAGCCCCAGCATTTT; CDR3 protein: CASSSIGGVGQPQHF
V gene: TRBV19; J gene: TRBJ1-6; D gene: .; clone size: .; CDR3 DNA: TGTGCCAGTAGTACTCTAAATCTCGACACCCTCCACTTT; CDR3 protein: CASSTLNLDTLHF
V gene: TRBV4-1; J gene: TRBJ1-1; D gene: TRBD1; clone size: .; CDR3 DNA: TGCGCCAGCAGCCAAGGACAGGGACGGTTGAACACTGAAGCTTTCTTT; CDR3 protein: CASSQGQGRLNTEAFF
V gene: TRBV10-2; J gene: TRBJ1-5; D gene: .; clone size: .; CDR3 DNA: TGCGCCAGCAGTGACAGGGTAAATCAGCCCCAGCATTTT; CDR3 protein: CASSDRVNQPQHF